This T cell receptor (beta chain) was recovered during a study of blood T cell repertoires in COVID-19. The table lists this clone with a count of one. The V end was cut by 3 bases, the J end by 5 bases, with 14 bases between. Per germline, CDR1 SGHRS and CDR2 YFSETQ. The CDR3 sequence is 14 residues long. Assay: immunoSEQ multiplex PCR; the TCRdb copy retains only in-frame clones and omits some. The table includes 50,000 or so clones, approximately 80% detected once. The material sequenced was peripheral blood. J is TRBJ1-1 and V is TRBV5-1; TRBD1 is a possible D gene (5 bases). This receptor was identified in a man aged 70-80 years with acute or convalescent COVID-19. CDR3: CASSSQGVGTEAFF. In DNA form, the CDR3 reads TGCGCCAGCAGCTCCCAGGGCGTCGGAACTGAAGCTTTCTTT.